Listed below are T cell receptor beta chains from one sample, sequenced in a study of breast tumors, draining lymph nodes, adjacent tissues. Via MiXCR, TCRdb re-called the multiplex PCR reads, giving one row per CDR3 protein. The sample yields fewer than 80,000 distinct CDR3 sequences, over 40% seen once. The sample consisted of breast tumor tissue. Receptor source: a female donor with breast cancer. Some clones in this sample may be carry-over from other donors' samples. CDR3s include the opening cysteine and the closing phenylalanine or tryptophan. A D gene is named only where the DNA matches it firmly.

V	D	CDR3
TRBV9	-	CTSSLHPGQPQHF
TRBV7-9	-	CASSLAGRTGNTIHF
TRBV5-8	-	CASSFAMGSRYGYTF
TRBV6-2/TRBV6-3	TRBD1	CASSSRDRAQETQYF
TRBV5-8	-	CASSLGTFSSGNTIYF
TRBV7-2	TRBD1	CASSFRGRTGELFF
TRBV2	-	CASAEGVEAFF
TRBV19	-	CASSRGGLGLANEKLFF
TRBV7-3	-	CASSLDSSVGRIQYF
TRBV20-1	TRBD1	CSARGTGMNGYTF
TRBV6-5	-	CASSYIPTTYYGYTF
TRBV12-3/TRBV12-4	-	CASSLGVTDTQYF
TRBV10-3	-	CAISESGQNVGGLFF
TRBV20-1	TRBD2	CSARDYWQRGGHNEQFF
TRBV6-2/TRBV6-3	TRBD2	CASSSPLAGAGTDTQYF
TRBV12-3/TRBV12-4	TRBD1	CASSVRTGNTEAFF
TRBV20-1	-	CSARRTASTATQYF
TRBV7-2	-	CASGSPTSYEQYF
TRBV19	TRBD1	CASRTGTGYFPLHF
TRBV6-1	TRBD2	CASSEKISGGLNEQYF
TRBV18	TRBD1	CASSPLGQVYHYEQYF
TRBV7-2	-	CASSGMGGPLETQYF
TRBV5-4	TRBD2	CASSFALAGGPHEQYF